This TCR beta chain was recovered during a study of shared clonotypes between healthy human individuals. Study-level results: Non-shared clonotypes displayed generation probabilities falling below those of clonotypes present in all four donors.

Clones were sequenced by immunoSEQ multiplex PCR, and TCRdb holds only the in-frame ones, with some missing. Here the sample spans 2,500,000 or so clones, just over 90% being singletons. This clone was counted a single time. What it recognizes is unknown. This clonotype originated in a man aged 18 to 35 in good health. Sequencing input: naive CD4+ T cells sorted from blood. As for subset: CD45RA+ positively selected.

The CDR3 protein is CASSIEGSGARGQPQHF. The CDR3 DNA is TGTGCCAGTAGTATAGAGGGTTCGGGGGCCCGGGGTCAGCCCCAGCATTTT. V and J are TRBV19 and TRBJ1-5; D may be TRBD1 (6 bases). The V gene's germline CDR1 is LNHDA and CDR2 SQIVND (reference sequence). V lost 0 bases to trimming and J lost 6 bases, with 18 bases between them. CDR3 length: 17 residues.